One and the same sample provided the 4 T cell receptor beta chains below, sequenced in a study of blood T cell repertoires in COVID-19. Assay: immunoSEQ multiplex PCR; the TCRdb copy retains only in-frame clones and omits some. The table includes about 270,000 clones, more than 75% detected once. Sequenced sample: PBMCs or T cells enriched from blood (not recorded which). The receptors derive from a woman in her sixties in a cohort exposed to, infected with or recovered from COVID-19 (not recorded which).

The chain employs TRBV29-1 and TRBJ1-1; D call uncertain. Germline V gives CDR1 SQVTM, CDR2 ANQGSEA. V was pared by 4 bases and J by 1 base, with 10 bases between. CDR3 size: 13 residues. The CDR3 DNA reads as TGCAGCGTTGCTCAGGTTTCGAACACTGAAGCTTTCTTT. Translation gives CSVAQVSNTEAFF.

This rearrangement joins TRBV10-2 to TRBJ1-5; D gene unclear. Germline V CDR1 and CDR2: WSHSY, SAAADI. Trimming took 3 bases from V and 6 from J, leaving 12 bases between them. This CDR3 has 14 residues. This chain's CDR3 is CASSEVRETQPQHF. As DNA, the CDR3 is TGCGCCAGCAGTGAAGTAAGGGAGACTCAGCCCCAGCATTTT.

The chain carries TRBV2 and TRBJ2-7; 8 positions match TRBD1. Germline V CDR1 and CDR2: SNHLY, FYNNEI. The CDR3 spans 14 residues. The ends lost 6 bases at V and 3 bases at J; junction bases unmatched: 7. CDR3: CASRDREGDYEQYF. Written as DNA, the CDR3 is TGTGCCAGCAGGGACAGGGAAGGGGACTACGAGCAGTACTTC. The whole variable domain, filled in from reference TRBV2 and TRBJ2-7, reads EPEVTQTPSHQVTQMGQEVILRCVPISNHLYFYWYRQILGQKVEFLVSFYNNEISEKSEIFDDQFSVERPDGSNFTLKIRSTKLEDSAMYFCASRDREGDYEQYFGPGTRLTVT.

The chain has TRBV20-1 and TRBJ2-1; 16 nucleotides line up with TRBD2. The junction had 6 bases not matched to a gene; V was cut back by 3 bases and J by 7 bases. CDR3 size: 16 residues. The germline V gene has CDR1 DFQATT and CDR2 SNEGSKA (reference sequence). The CDR3, as DNA: TGCAGTGCTAGTGGGACTAGCGGGAGGGGGCCTAATGAGCAGTTCTTC. It specifies CSASGTSGRGPNEQFF.